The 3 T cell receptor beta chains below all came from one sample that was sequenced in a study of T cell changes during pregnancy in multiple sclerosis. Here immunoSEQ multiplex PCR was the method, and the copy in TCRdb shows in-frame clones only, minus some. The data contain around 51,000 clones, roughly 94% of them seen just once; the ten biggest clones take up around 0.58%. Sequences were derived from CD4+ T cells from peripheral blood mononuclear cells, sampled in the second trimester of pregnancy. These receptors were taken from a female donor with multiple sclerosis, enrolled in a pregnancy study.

The CDR3 here is CASSQAYGQAGHTDTQYF. In DNA form, the CDR3 reads TGTGCCAGCAGCCAAGCGTACGGACAGGCGGGCCACACAGATACGCAGTATTTT. This rearrangement joins TRBV4-2 to TRBJ2-3, with 7 positions matching TRBD1. This CDR3 is 18 amino acids long. With V trimmed by 1 base and J by 2 bases, 12 bases remained unmatched. From germline, CDR1 is LGHNA and CDR2 YNFKEQ.

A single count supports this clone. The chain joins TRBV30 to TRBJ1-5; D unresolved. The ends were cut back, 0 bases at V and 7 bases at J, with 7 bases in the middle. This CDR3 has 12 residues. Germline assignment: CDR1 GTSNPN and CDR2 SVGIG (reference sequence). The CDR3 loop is CAWSVRGQPQHF. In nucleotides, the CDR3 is TGTGCCTGGAGTGTACGGGGACAGCCCCAGCATTTT.

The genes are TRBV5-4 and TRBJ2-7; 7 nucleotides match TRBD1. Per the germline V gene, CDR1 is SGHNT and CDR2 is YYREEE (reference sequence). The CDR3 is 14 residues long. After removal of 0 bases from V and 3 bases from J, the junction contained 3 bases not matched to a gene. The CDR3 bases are TGTGCCAGCAGCTTGGAAGGGGGCCGCTACGAGCAGTACTTC. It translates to CASSLEGGRYEQYF.